This T cell receptor beta chain is from a study of blood T cell repertoires in COVID-19 (dated by TCRdb to about 2020). Background on the whole study: Collaborator samples came from the United States, Italy and Spain and covered acute and convalescent phases of COVID-19. The prospective study material was composed of cDNA or gDNA derived from T cells, B-cell-depleted T cells, or PBMCs. Subjects who had been exposed to COVID-19, were actively infected with it, or had recovered from it provided the deeply sampled blood TCRbeta repertoires that made up the dataset. The repertoires were made available in a free public database intended to serve as a resource for research on the immune response to SARS-CoV-2. The samples were drawn from the first 160 participants of the ongoing ImmuneRACE study and from some 1,300 subjects provided by 6 global collaborators. The sample metadata nearly always contained a de-identified subject ID, COVID-19 status, age in years and sex. Where HLA class I and class II types were available, the types were taken from metadata supplied by the sample provider, not from assay-based typing. Summary of the overall study and its limitations: The quantity of clinical and demographic metadata differed by source and by participant and was supplied without curation.

Spanning cysteine to phenylalanine, the CDR3 consists of 12 amino acids. Only the CDR3 DNA is retained, 36 bases long and in frame from the first base. The junction carries 14 bases between V and J, which are trimmed by 7 bases and 10 bases respectively. Details on this clone: The antigen this receptor binds is unknown. No base-level quality is on record; no much larger clone is a single base apart.

In the prospective study, participants were about 18 to 100 years old, resided in under 30 geographic areas of the United States, and were enrolled through a virtual design. Cohort assignment in the prospective study relied on participant-reported clinical history from a screening survey and a study questionnaire. In the prospective study, whole blood, serum and a nasopharyngeal or oropharyngeal swab were collected from each participant by mobile phlebotomists. Prospective study participants could optionally give additional blood draws and questionnaires over an approximately 2-month period. Blood samples from the prospective study were shipped frozen or at room temperature prior to DNA extraction. TCRbeta CDR3 regions were amplified from genomic DNA using the immunoSEQ Assay, a bias-controlled multiplex PCR. From the authors' description of their analysis: Within the assay, amplification of reference gene primers was used to estimate how many nucleated cells each sample contained. Sequence reads were collapsed and filtered to measure the absolute abundance of every unique TCRbeta CDR3 rearrangement. For each sample, productive Simpson clonality was calculated by taking the square root of Simpson's diversity index across productive rearrangements. Imported from immuneACCESS, the table was reduced by TCRdb to in-frame sequences with V and J called. These copies leave out some clones; in studies compared against another copy, an unresolved V gene accounts for under half, and the cause of the remainder is not known. Clone size and V and J calls were adopted from that table, with D and trimming inferred from the DNA. This sample comprises about 240,000 clones, about 87% of them detected only once. Clones ranked in the top ten supply roughly 2.6% of the sample.

This TCR came from a woman aged 25 to 45 with acute COVID-19. Sample: PBMCs or T cells enriched from blood (not recorded which). The V and J segments used are TRBV23-1 and TRBJ1-5; the D gene remains uncertain. TRBV23-1 is an open reading frame whose function is uncertain. Here is the DNA: TGCGCCAGCACCAAAGAGGGTGGCCCCCAGCATTTT. It codes for CASTKEGGPQHF.